This T cell receptor (beta chain) was captured by sequencing in a study of blood T cell repertoires in COVID-19. V dropped 6 bases and J dropped 8 bases, with 13 bases sitting between them. The germline CDR1 and CDR2 sequences are ENHRY and SYGVKD. The CDR3 covers 12 residues. The assay was immunoSEQ multiplex PCR, and TCRdb's table has in-frame clones only and misses some. The data hold 310,000 or so clones, with about 89% observed a single time. In terms of age and location, participants ranged from about 18 to 89 years and lived in about two dozen US areas. V usage is TRBV10-3 and J usage is TRBJ1-1; the D gene is possibly TRBD1 (5 bases). The clonotype comes from a woman aged 40 to 50 who had recovered from COVID-19. Sequencing used PBMCs or T cells enriched from blood (not recorded which). The CDR3 is CAIRDGTREAFF. CDR3 coding DNA: TGTGCCATCAGAGACGGGACTCGAGAAGCTTTCTTT.